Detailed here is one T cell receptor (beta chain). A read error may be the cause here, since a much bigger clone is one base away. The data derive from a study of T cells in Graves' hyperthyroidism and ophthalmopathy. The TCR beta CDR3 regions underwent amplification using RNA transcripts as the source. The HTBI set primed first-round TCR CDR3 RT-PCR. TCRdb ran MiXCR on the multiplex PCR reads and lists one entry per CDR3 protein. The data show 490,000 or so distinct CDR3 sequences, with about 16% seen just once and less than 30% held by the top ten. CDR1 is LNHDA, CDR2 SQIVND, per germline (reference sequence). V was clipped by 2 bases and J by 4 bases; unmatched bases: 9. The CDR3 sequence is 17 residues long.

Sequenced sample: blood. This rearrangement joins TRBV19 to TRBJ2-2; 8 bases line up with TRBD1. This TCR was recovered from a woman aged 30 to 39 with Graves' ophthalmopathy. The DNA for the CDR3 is TGTGCCAGTAGTATAAACGCCAGGACAGGGCGCACCGGGGAGCTGTTTTTT. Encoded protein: CASSINARTGRTGELFF.